The rows below give T cell receptor beta chains drawn from one sample of a study of T cell responses to AZD1222 COVID-19 vaccine. This table comes from immunoSEQ multiplex PCR, and its TCRdb copy is limited to in-frame clones, with some not included. This repertoire shows roughly 140,000 clones, approximately 94% found once; its top ten account for approximately 5%. The sequencing used peripheral blood, collected on day 0 of AZD1222 vaccination. These receptors were taken from an adult in good health. The CDR3 runs from the conserved cysteine through the conserved F or W. The D gene is left open where the match is weak. Size is omitted from some rows. Given values are once, few, many or a class for expanded clones.

>TRBD2|NA|TRBJ2-3|TRBV5-5
CASSRGLAGANTDTQYF
TGTGCCAGCAGCAGGGGACTAGCGGGAGCAAACACAGATACGCAGTATTTT
>NA|NA|TRBJ1-2|TRBV5-4
CASSLERTNYGYTF
TGTGCCAGCAGCTTGGAAAGGACGAACTATGGCTACACCTTC
>NA|NA|TRBJ2-7|TRBV2
CASSPEGTPGWEQYF
TGTGCCAGCAGTCCAGAGGGGACACCGGGATGGGAGCAGTACTTC
>NA|once|TRBJ1-5|TRBV19
CASSGQPVSNQPQHF
TGTGCCAGTAGTGGGCAGCCTGTGAGCAATCAGCCCCAGCATTTT
>TRBD1|NA|TRBJ2-3|TRBV18
CASSPPGTGRTDTQYF
TGTGCCAGCTCACCACCGGGGACAGGGCGGACAGATACGCAGTATTTT
>NA|NA|TRBJ1-1|TRBV15
CATSRGADYAFF
TGTGCCACCAGCAGAGGGGCAGATTATGCTTTCTTT
>TRBD1|NA|TRBJ1-6|TRBV5-6
CASSLQGARSPLHF
TGTGCCAGCAGCTTACAGGGGGCACGGTCACCCCTCCACTTT
>NA|NA|TRBJ1-4|TRBV20-1
CSASGESTNEKLFF
TGCAGTGCTAGTGGGGAGTCAACTAATGAAAAACTGTTTTTT
>TRBD1|few|TRBJ2-1|TRBV13
CASSRTGVGNEQFF
TGTGCCAGCAGCCGGACAGGGGTTGGGAATGAGCAGTTCTTC
>NA|once|TRBJ1-3|TRBV19
CASSNGQSSGNTIYF
TGTGCCAGTAGTAATGGACAGAGCTCTGGAAACACCATATATTTT
>NA|once|TRBJ1-4|TRBV5-8
CASSLAVGFTNEKLFF
TGTGCCAGCAGCTTGGCCGTTGGGTTCACTAATGAAAAACTGTTTTTT
>TRBD2|once|TRBJ2-4|TRBV20-1
CSASSPGLAGGKNIQYF
TGCAGTGCTAGTTCTCCGGGACTAGCGGGGGGTAAAAACATTCAGTACTTC
>TRBD1|NA|TRBJ2-5|TRBV7-6
CASSLGSGQGRETQYF
TGTGCCAGCAGCTTAGGTTCGGGACAGGGGAGAGAGACCCAGTACTTC
>NA|NA|TRBJ2-7|TRBV12-5
CASGMGTSAYEQYF
TGTGCTAGTGGTATGGGGACATCCGCCTACGAGCAGTACTTC
>NA|NA|TRBJ1-1|TRBV5-1
CASSQVTGNTEAFF
TGCGCCAGCAGCCAGGTTACTGGGAACACTGAAGCTTTCTTT
>NA|NA|TRBJ2-5|TRBV5-1
CASSLGGSDAETQYF
TGCGCCAGCAGCTTGGGAGGGTCCGACGCAGAGACCCAGTACTTC
>NA|many|TRBJ1-2|TRBV20-1
CSAVKGHGYTF
TGCAGTGCAGTCAAGGGGCATGGCTACACCTTC
>NA|NA|TRBJ1-1|TRBV28
CAMRPSEGETEAFF
TGTGCCATGCGCCCGTCGGAAGGGGAAACTGAAGCTTTCTTT
>NA|NA|TRBJ1-5|TRBV6-1
CASSEQGVHQPQHF
TGTGCCAGCAGTGAACAGGGAGTTCATCAGCCCCAGCATTTT
>TRBD1|NA|TRBJ2-3|TRBV5-1
CASSLGPTGTGGTDTQYF
TGCGCCAGCAGCTTGGGCCCTACCGGGACAGGGGGCACAGATACGCAGTATTTT
>NA|NA|TRBJ1-6|TRBV6-5
CASSFAGSNSPLHF
TGTGCCAGCAGTTTCGCAGGGAGTAATTCACCCCTCCACTTT
>NA|NA|TRBJ1-4|TRBV2
CARRGSSGANEKLFF
TGTGCCAGAAGAGGGTCGTCAGGTGCTAATGAAAAACTGTTTTTT
>NA|NA|TRBJ2-1|TRBV7-2
CASSPAGTEQFF
TGTGCCAGCAGCCCAGCCGGTACTGAGCAGTTCTTC
>NA|NA|TRBJ1-4|TRBV25-1
CASSGAPNPVGKLFF
TGTGCCAGCAGTGGGGCCCCAAATCCAGTAGGGAAACTGTTTTTT